This T cell receptor beta chain comes out of a study of T cell responses to AZD1222 COVID-19 vaccine. At the level of the study: Pooling was applied to second doses at about 4 or about 12 weeks. Findings of the study overall: AZD1222 recipients seropositive at baseline numbered only six or seven. All repertoire sampling was performed exclusively after the peak T cell response.

The repertoire was sequenced with immunoSEQ multiplex PCR; TCRdb's copy has only in-frame clones and lacks some. The sample includes 95,000 to 150,000 clones, approximately 89% of them seen just once. CDR1 GTSNPN and CDR2 SVGIG come from the germline V gene (reference sequence). The CDR3 sequence is 14 residues long. V dropped 3 bases and J dropped 6; count of bases not matched to a gene: 5. Remarks on this clone: The antigen remains undetermined.

The sample was peripheral blood, taken on day 0 of AZD1222 vaccination. The chain employs TRBV30 and TRBJ2-3; TRBD1 matches at 11 bases. The source of this sequence is an adult in good health. The CDR3 bases are TGTGCCTGGAGAGGACAGGGGGCAAGCGATACGCAGTATTTT. Its protein product is CAWRGQGASDTQYF.